Sequencing of this T cell receptor beta chain was carried out in a study of blood T cell repertoires in COVID-19. TCRdb keeps only in-frame clones here, not all; method: immunoSEQ multiplex PCR. Among roughly 150,000 clones listed, around 80% were seen once. In terms of age and location, participants ranged from roughly 18 to 90 years and lived in approximately 24 US areas. Participant-given clinical history determined each cohort assignment. The V gene lost 0 bases and the J gene lost 5 bases, with 14 bases spanning the gap. CDR1 is SGHRS and CDR2 is YFSETQ in the germline V gene. This CDR3 is 15 amino acids long.

The receptor was derived from a man between 70 and 80 years old who had been exposed to COVID-19. The chain uses TRBV5-1 and TRBJ2-5; D perhaps matches TRBD2 (7 bases). Input material: PBMCs or T cells enriched from blood (not recorded which). CDR3 nucleotide sequence: TGCGCCAGCAGCTTGGGCGGGGGCCGAGAGGAGACCCAGTACTTC. Amino acid sequence: CASSLGGGREETQYF.